This T cell receptor (beta chain) appears in the sequencing data of a study of technical replicates of blood from four donors. Germline CDR1 MGHRA, CDR2 YSYEKL. CDR3 size: 17 residues. V lost 6 bases, J lost 3 bases, and 21 bases lay in between. Sequencing was performed with immunoSEQ multiplex PCR; in TCRdb, only in-frame clones are kept and a portion is missing. The data show about 73,000 clones, 90% seen once. This chain joins TRBV4-1 and TRBJ1-5; TRBD1 might be the D (6 bases). The clonotype originates from a human donor in good health. Some clones in this sample may be carry-over from other donors' samples. The specimen sequenced was PBMCs. This CDR3 is CASSPLHRVENNQPQHF. Written as DNA, the CDR3 is TGCGCCAGCAGTCCCCTCCACAGGGTGGAAAACAATCAGCCCCAGCATTTT.